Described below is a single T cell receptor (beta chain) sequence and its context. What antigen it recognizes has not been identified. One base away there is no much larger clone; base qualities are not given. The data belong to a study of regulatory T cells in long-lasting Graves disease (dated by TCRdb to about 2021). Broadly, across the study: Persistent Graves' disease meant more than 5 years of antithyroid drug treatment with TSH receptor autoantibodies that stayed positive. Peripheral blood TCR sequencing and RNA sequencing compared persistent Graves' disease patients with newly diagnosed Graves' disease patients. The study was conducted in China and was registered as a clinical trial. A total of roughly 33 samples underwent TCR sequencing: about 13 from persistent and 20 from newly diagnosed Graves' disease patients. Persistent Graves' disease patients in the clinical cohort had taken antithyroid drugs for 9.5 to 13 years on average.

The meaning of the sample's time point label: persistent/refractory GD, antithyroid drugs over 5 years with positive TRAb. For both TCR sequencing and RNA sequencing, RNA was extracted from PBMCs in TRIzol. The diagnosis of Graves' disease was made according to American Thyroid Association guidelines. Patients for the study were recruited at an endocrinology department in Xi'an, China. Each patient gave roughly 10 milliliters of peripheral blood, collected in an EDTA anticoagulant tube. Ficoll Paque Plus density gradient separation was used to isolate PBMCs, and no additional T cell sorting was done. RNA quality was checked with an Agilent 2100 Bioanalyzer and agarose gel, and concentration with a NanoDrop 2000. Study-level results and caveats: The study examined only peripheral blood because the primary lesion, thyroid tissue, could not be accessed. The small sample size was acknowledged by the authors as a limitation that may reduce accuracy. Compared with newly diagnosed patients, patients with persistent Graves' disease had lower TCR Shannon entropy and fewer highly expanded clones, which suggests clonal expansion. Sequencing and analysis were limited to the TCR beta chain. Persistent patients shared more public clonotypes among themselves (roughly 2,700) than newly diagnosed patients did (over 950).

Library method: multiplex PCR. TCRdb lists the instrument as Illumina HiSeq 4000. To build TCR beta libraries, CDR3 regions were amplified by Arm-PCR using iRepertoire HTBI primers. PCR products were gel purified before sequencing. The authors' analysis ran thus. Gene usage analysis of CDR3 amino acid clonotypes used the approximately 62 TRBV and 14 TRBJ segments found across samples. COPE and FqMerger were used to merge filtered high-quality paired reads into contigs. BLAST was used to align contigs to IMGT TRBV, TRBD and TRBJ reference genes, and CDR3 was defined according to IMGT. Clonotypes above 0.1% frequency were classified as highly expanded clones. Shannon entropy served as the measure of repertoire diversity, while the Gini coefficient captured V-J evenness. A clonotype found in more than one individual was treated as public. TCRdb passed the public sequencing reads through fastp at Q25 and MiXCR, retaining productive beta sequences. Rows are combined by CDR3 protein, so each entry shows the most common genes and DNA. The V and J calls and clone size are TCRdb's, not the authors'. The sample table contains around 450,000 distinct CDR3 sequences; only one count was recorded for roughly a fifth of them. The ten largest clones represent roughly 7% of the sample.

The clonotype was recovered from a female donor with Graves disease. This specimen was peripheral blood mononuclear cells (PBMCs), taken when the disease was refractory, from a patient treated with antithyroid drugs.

The nucleotide sequence is given as TGCAGCGTCACACTAGCGGGAGGGCCGTACGAGCAGTACTTC. Its translation is CSVTLAGGPYEQYF. The chain uses TRBV29-1 and TRBJ2-7; 13 nucleotides in the junction match TRBD2. Including cysteine and phenylalanine, the CDR3 has 14 amino acids. The retained sequence is limited to the CDR3, 42 bases, with the frame set at the first base. Germline trimming amounts to 6 bases on V and 4 bases on J, with 6 as the count of junction bases outside the gene matches. Based on the germline V gene, the CDR1 and CDR2 sequences are SQVTM and ANQGSEA.